The subject of this entry is one T cell receptor beta chain. Original processing methods: From reference gene primer amplification, estimates of nucleated cell counts were derived. This table comes from immunoSEQ multiplex PCR, and its TCRdb copy is limited to in-frame clones, with some not included. That table furnishes V, J and clone size, whereas the DNA furnished D and trimming. The sample includes about 370,000 clones, about 90% of them seen just once. It was during active infection that Seattle patients were enrolled and then longitudinally followed. The length of the CDR3 is 15 residues. The V gene's germline CDR1 is SGHVS and CDR2 FNYEAQ. V gave up 1 base and J gave up 4 bases; unmatched junction bases: 5. These data originate in a study of blood T cell repertoires in COVID-19. Study-wide context: Samples taken during acute and convalescent COVID-19 were collected in the United States, Italy and Spain. The cDNA or gDNA used as material had been derived from T cells, B-cell-depleted T cells, or PBMCs.

The V and J genes are TRBV7-6 and TRBJ2-7; TRBD1 matches 9 bases. This clonotype originated in a young woman with COVID-19, enrolled during active disease. The sample taken for sequencing was peripheral blood. The CDR3 is CASSLGGTGIYEQYF. In DNA form, the CDR3 reads TGTGCCAGCAGCTTAGGCGGGACAGGGATTTACGAGCAGTACTTC.